The clone carrying this TCR beta chain was detected ten times or more. Its antigen remains unknown. TCRdb recomputed calls from the reads with MiXCR, one row per CDR3 protein. This table holds under 200,000 distinct CDR3 sequences, about a tenth found once. This entry belongs to a study of T cell repertoires in cytomegalovirus infection. Study-wide findings and caveats: HLA-C-restricted CMV-specific TCR beta clonotypes prevailed in the ex vivo response.

The CDR3 spans 16 residues. Trimming cost V 1 base and J 1 base, with 14 bases left between them. CDR1 is MNHNS, CDR2 SASEGT, per germline. The clonotype comes from a human donor in good health (CMV status not recorded). Some clones in this sample may be carry-over from other donors' samples. The source material was PBMCs. The V gene is TRBV6-1, the J gene TRBJ2-7; D ambiguous. Here the CDR3 reads CASSEVPGIISYEQYF. CDR3 bases: TGTGCCAGCAGTGAAGTTCCAGGCATAATTTCCTACGAGCAGTACTTC.